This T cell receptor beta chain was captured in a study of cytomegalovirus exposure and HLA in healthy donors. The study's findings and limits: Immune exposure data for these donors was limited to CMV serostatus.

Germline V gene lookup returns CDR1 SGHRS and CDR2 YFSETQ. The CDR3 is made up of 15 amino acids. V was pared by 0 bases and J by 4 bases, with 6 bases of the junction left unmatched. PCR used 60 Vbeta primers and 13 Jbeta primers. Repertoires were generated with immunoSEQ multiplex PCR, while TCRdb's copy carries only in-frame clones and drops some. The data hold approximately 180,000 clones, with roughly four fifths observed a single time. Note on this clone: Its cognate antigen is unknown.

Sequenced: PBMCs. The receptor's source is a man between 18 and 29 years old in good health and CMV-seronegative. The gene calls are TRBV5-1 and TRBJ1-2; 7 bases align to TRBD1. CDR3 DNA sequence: TGCGCCAGCAGCTTGGGGACGACAGGGATCTATGGCTACACCTTC. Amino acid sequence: CASSLGTTGIYGYTF.